This TCR beta chain was identified in a study of blood T cell repertoires in COVID-19. As for the study in general: COVID-19 samples, acute and convalescent, were from the United States, Italy and Spain.

As handled by the study authors: Amplified reference gene primers provided the basis for estimating nucleated cell counts. TCRdb's copy holds only in-frame clones and misses some; the assay was immunoSEQ multiplex PCR. D and trimming were read from the DNA, whereas the V and J calls and clone size are those reported in that table. The repertoire consists of around 35,000 clones, with around 84% occurring once and the leading ten covering 60% to 80%. Germline V gene sequence: CDR1 MNHEY, CDR2 SVGAGI. Trimming pared 8 bases from V and 11 bases from J, leaving 22 bases between. CDR3 length: 15 amino acids.

Sample: peripheral blood. This clonotype was obtained from a man aged 65 to 85 with acute or convalescent COVID-19. J is TRBJ1-6 and V is TRBV6-5; D might be TRBD1 (6 bases). The CDR3 DNA follows: TGTGCCAGCGGCCGAGGGGGGGAGTATGGAGCACCCCTCCACTTT. Its translation: CASGRGGEYGAPLHF.